The subject of this entry is one T cell receptor beta chain. After removal of 3 bases from V and 2 bases from J, the junction contained 3 bases not matched to a gene. The CDR3 sequence is 14 residues long. CDR1 is SGHTA and CDR2 is FQGNSA in the germline V gene. TCRdb re-called the RT-PCR reads through MiXCR, storing one row per CDR3 protein. The sample comprises about 680,000 distinct CDR3 sequences, approximately 14% of which are singletons, and about 3.6% rests with the top ten. The J gene is TRBJ2-7, the V gene TRBV7-2, with 8 positions matching TRBD2. This receptor was taken from a female donor in good health, serving as a healthy control. Sequenced: memory CD4+ T cells from blood. The CDR3 region is CASSLMTSAYEQYF. The CDR3 region has the DNA TGTGCCAGCAGCTTGATGACTAGCGCCTACGAGCAGTACTTC.